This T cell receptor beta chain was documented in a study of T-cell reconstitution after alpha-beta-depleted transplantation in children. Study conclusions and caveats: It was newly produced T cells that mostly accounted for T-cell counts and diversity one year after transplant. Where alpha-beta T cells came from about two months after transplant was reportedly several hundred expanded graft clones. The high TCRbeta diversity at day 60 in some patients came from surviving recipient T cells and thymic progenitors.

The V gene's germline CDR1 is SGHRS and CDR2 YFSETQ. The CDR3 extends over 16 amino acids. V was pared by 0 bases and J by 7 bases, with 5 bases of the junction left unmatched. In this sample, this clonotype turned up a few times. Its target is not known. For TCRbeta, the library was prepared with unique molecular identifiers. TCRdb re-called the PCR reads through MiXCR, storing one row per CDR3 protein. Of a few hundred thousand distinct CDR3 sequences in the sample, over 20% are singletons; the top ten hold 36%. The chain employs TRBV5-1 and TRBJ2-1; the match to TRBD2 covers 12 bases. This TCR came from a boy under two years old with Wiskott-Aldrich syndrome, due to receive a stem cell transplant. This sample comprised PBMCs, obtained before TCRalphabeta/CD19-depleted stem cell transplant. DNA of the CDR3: TGCGCCAGCAGCTTGGATCGGACTAGCGGGATAAATGAGCAGTTCTTC. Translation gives CASSLDRTSGINEQFF.